Detailed here is one T cell receptor beta chain. This specimen comes from a study of human T cells and chemical hapten exposure. Time point given: patch test 1, 2 weeks after DPC sensitization. Treatment given: therapeutic diphenylcyclopropenone sensitization with weekly scalp DPC. V lost 2 bases, J lost 5 bases, and 15 bases lay in between. CDR1 SGHRS and CDR2 YFSETQ come from the germline V gene. The CDR3 totals 15 residues. In the original analysis: Sample-level TCR yields exhibited a median of about 91,000, with a range of roughly 20,000 to 750,000. In TCRdb, the RACE reads were re-called with MiXCR into one record per CDR3 protein. The V and J calls and clone size are TCRdb's, not the authors'. Among roughly 160,000 distinct CDR3 sequences listed, roughly 15% were seen once.

The receptor's source is a woman in her twenties or thirties with alopecia areata. Some clones in this sample may be carry-over from other donors' samples. J is TRBJ2-3 and V is TRBV5-1; possibly TRBD1 or TRBD2 for D (5 bases each). Sequencing used whole blood, obtained in connection with sensitization to the hapten diphenylcyclopropenone (DPC). The CDR3 coding sequence is TGCGCCAGCAGCTTAAGGGGTACGGGGAGAGATACGCAGTATTTT. It yields the protein CASSLRGTGRDTQYF. Combining the CDR3 with reference TRBV5-1 and TRBJ2-3 gives the whole variable domain KAGVTQTPRYLIKTRGQQVTLSCSPISGHRSVSWYQQTPGQGLQFLFEYFSETQRNKGNFPGRFSGRQFSNSRSEMNVSTLELGDSALYLCASSLRGTGRDTQYFGPGTRLTVL.